The source of this T cell receptor beta chain is a study of blood T cell repertoires in COVID-19. Study-wide context: The origin of the acute and convalescent COVID-19 samples was the United States, Italy and Spain.

This clone was seen just once. The CDR3 consists of 16 residues. In germline, CDR1 is MNHEY, CDR2 SVGAGI. The junction had 8 bases not matched to a gene; V was cut back by 4 bases and J by 1 base. The table came from immunoSEQ multiplex PCR; TCRdb's copy has only in-frame clones and leaves some out. The sample contains more than 300,000 clones, 90% of which appear only once. The sequenced material came from peripheral blood. The sequence was collected from a woman aged 40 to 55 with COVID-19, enrolled during active disease. The rearrangement uses TRBV6-5 and TRBJ2-3; 7 nucleotides agree with TRBD1. The CDR3 region has the DNA TGTGCCAGCAGTTTAACAGGGGCCCTAGGCACAGATACGCAGTATTTT. It is translated as CASSLTGALGTDTQYF.